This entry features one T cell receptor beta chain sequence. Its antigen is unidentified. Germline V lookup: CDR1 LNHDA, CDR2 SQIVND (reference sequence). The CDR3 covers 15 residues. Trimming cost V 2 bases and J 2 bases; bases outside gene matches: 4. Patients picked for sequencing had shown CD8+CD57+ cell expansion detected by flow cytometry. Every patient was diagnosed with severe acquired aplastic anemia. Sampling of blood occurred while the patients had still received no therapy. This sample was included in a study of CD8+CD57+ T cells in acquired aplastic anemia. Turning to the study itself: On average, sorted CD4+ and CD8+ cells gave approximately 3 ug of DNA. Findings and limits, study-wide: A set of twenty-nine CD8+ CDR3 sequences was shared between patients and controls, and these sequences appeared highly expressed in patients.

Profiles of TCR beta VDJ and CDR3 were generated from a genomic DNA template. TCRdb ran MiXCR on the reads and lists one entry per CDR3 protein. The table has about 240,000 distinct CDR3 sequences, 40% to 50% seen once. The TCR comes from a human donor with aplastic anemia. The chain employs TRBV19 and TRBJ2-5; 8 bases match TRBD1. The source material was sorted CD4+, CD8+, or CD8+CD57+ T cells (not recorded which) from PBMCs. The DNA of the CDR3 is TGTGCCAGTAGTATAACCGGGACAGGTCAAGAGACCCAGTACTTC. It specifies CASSITGTGQETQYF.